Shown below are 17 T cell receptor beta chains from a single sample sequenced in a study of Ad26.COV2.S vaccination and SARS-CoV-2 variants (dated by TCRdb to the early 2020s). Receptor libraries were prepared by the immunoSEQ multiplex PCR assay. In its TCRdb copy, this immuneACCESS table keeps in-frame sequences only and misses some clones. Where compared with another copy, unresolved V genes explain less than half of these, and the others have no known cause. The sample table lists 300,000 to 350,000 clones, around nine tenths of them with a count of one. The top ten hold approximately 5% of the sample. What the treatment or condition label conveys for this sample: about 20 received Ad26.COV2.S at low or high dose, single or two shots; roughly five received placebo; per-sample allocation not given. Repertoires of vaccine and placebo recipients were sequenced from samples taken on day 63 after the first injection.

The sequencing used peripheral blood, collected in a trial of Ad26.COV2.S vaccine versus placebo. These receptor sequences come from a person between 18 and 60 years old who received the Ad26.COV2.S COVID-19 vaccine or a placebo.

The V gene is TRBV19, the J gene TRBJ1-2; the match to TRBD1 covers 7 bases. The CDR3 consists of 11 residues. Germline V gene lookup returns CDR1 LNHDA and CDR2 SQIVND (reference sequence). V trimming: 9 bases; J trimming: 6 bases; junction bases outside the gene matches: 4. This CDR3 reads CASAQGDGYTF. The CDR3 DNA reads as TGTGCCAGCGCCCAGGGGGATGGCTACACCTTC.

The V call is TRBV6-5, the J call TRBJ2-5; either TRBD1 or TRBD2 may fit D (5 bases each). Trimming took 7 bases from V and 1 from J, leaving 16 bases between them. Germline loops: CDR1 MNHEY, CDR2 SVGAGI. The CDR3 has 15 amino acids. In DNA, the CDR3 is TGTGCCAGCACCCCGGGACGGACGACCCAAGAGACCCAGTACTTC. Translating gives CASTPGRTTQETQYF.

The V gene is TRBV5-5, the J gene TRBJ2-2; 15 bases match TRBD2. V shed 4 bases, J shed 6 bases, and the junction held 4 bases outside the gene matches. The CDR3 has 16 amino acids. Per the germline V gene, CDR1 is SGHKS and CDR2 is YYEKEE (reference sequence). The CDR3 DNA sequence: TGTGCCAGCAGCCCTCGGACTAGCGGGAGGGCCGGGGAGCTGTTTTTT. This codes for CASSPRTSGRAGELFF.

Only a few counts were recorded for this clone. The V call is TRBV19, the J call TRBJ1-1; 7 bases agree with TRBD1. CDR1 is LNHDA, CDR2 SQIVND, per germline (reference sequence). CDR3 length: 15 amino acids. Losses at the gene ends were 3 bases for V and 4 bases for J; bases not matched to a gene: 8. The DNA of the CDR3 is TGTGCCAGTAGTATTGGGGGTTCAGGGGGCACTGAAGCTTTCTTT. This sequence encodes CASSIGGSGGTEAFF.

The rearrangement uses TRBV9 and TRBJ2-5; D perhaps matches TRBD1 (5 bases). The CDR3 has 14 amino acids. Per the germline V gene, CDR1 is SGDLS and CDR2 is YYNGEE. V dropped 0 bases and J dropped 4 bases, with 10 bases sitting between them. The CDR3 loop is CASSVVGQGETQYF. CDR3 sequence (DNA): TGTGCCAGCAGCGTAGTCGGACAAGGAGAGACCCAGTACTTC.

The rearrangement joins TRBV9 to TRBJ2-1, with TRBD2 identical over 7 bases. V trimming: 3 bases; J trimming: 0 bases; junction bases outside the gene matches: 3. The germline V gene encodes CDR1 SGDLS and CDR2 YYNGEE. This CDR3 contains 15 residues. CDR3 in amino acids: CASSAGGSSYNEQFF. In nucleotides, the CDR3 is TGTGCCAGCAGCGCCGGGGGGAGCTCCTACAATGAGCAGTTCTTC.

The genes are TRBV24-1 and TRBJ2-1, with no clear D. Germline V gives CDR1 KGHDR, CDR2 SFDVKD. Trimming removed 9 bases from V and 3 bases from J, with 14 bases in between. This CDR3 spans 14 amino acids. The CDR3 loop is CATGLSQDYNEQFF. In nucleotides, the CDR3 is TGTGCCACCGGGCTAAGTCAAGACTACAATGAGCAGTTCTTC.

V is TRBV11-2 and J is TRBJ2-5, with D hard to call. Trimming took off 6 bases at V and 1 base at J, with 15 bases between the two ends. The CDR3 runs to 15 residues. Germline lookup yields CDR1 SGHAT and CDR2 FQNNGV. The DNA for the CDR3 is TGTGCCAGCAGGCGGCAAGGAGTAATCCAAGAGACCCAGTACTTC. The encoded protein is CASRRQGVIQETQYF.

The genes are TRBV2 and TRBJ1-5, with D unresolved. This CDR3 has 13 amino acids. CDR1 and CDR2 from the germline V gene are SNHLY and FYNNEI. V was clipped by 1 base and J by 6 bases, with 7 bases between them. This CDR3 reads CASSEEGGQPQHF. Written as DNA, the CDR3 is TGTGCCAGCAGTGAAGAGGGTGGTCAGCCCCAGCATTTT.

The rearrangement joins TRBV15 to TRBJ1-1; maybe TRBD1 (5 bases). Germline V gene sequence: CDR1 LNHNV, CDR2 YYDKDF (reference sequence). The CDR3 spans 15 residues. V was trimmed by 2 bases and J by 0 bases, leaving 10 bases between them. CDR3 amino acids: CATSRSATVNTEAFF. The DNA of the CDR3 is TGTGCCACCAGCAGATCGGCGACAGTGAACACTGAAGCTTTCTTT.

The chain employs TRBV28 and TRBJ1-5, with D possibly being TRBD1 (5 bases). CDR3 length: 13 residues. The ends were cut back, 5 bases at V and 5 bases at J, with 10 bases in the middle. CDR1 MDHEN and CDR2 SYDVKM come from the germline V gene. CDR3 nucleotide sequence: TGTGCCAGCAGTCTGACAGAGGATCAGCCCCAGCATTTT. It codes for CASSLTEDQPQHF.

This sequence joins TRBV9 and TRBJ2-7, with TRBD2 matching over 11 bases. With V trimmed by 4 bases and J by 0 bases, 12 bases remained unmatched. Germline V gene lookup returns CDR1 SGDLS and CDR2 YYNGEE. The CDR3 spans 18 residues. The CDR3 protein is CASSPPSGTSGSSYEQYF. In DNA, the CDR3 is TGTGCCAGCAGCCCTCCCTCCGGGACTAGCGGTAGCTCCTACGAGCAGTACTTC. Using reference TRBV9 and TRBJ2-7 for the parts outside the CDR3, the full variable domain is DSGVTQTPKHLITATGQRVTLRCSPRSGDLSVYWYQQSLDQGLQFLIQYYNGEERAKGNILERFSAQQFPDLHSELNLSSLELGDSALYFCASSPPSGTSGSSYEQYFGPGTRLTVT.

The CDR3 DNA follows: TGTGCCACCAGCAGAGAGATCTCCTACGAGCAGTACTTC. This encodes CATSREISYEQYF. The chain combines TRBV15 with TRBJ2-7; D is uncertain. The V end lost 0 bases, the J end lost 0 bases, and 3 bases lay between the germline ends. Germline loops: CDR1 LNHNV, CDR2 YYDKDF (reference sequence). The CDR3 totals 13 residues.

The chain couples TRBV4-2 to TRBJ2-7; D is uncertain. The germline V gene has CDR1 LGHNA and CDR2 YNFKEQ. Trimming stripped 4 bases from V and 0 bases from J, with 16 bases between. There are 16 residues in the CDR3. DNA of the CDR3: TGTGCCAGCAGCCCACAGATGGGGTCGCGCTCCTACGAGCAGTACTTC. Translated: CASSPQMGSRSYEQYF.

The J gene is TRBJ1-3, the V gene TRBV3-1 (or the pseudogene TRBV3-2); a possible D gene is TRBD1 (5 bases). In germline, CDR1 is LGHDT, CDR2 YNNKEL (reference sequence). V was shortened by 3 bases and J by 0 bases, with 9 bases between the two germline ends. The CDR3 covers 15 residues. The CDR3 bases are TGTGCCAGCAGCCAGGGGGTCGACTCTGGAAACACCATATATTTT. Translating it yields CASSQGVDSGNTIYF.

J is TRBJ1-2 and V is TRBV2; the D gene is possibly TRBD1 (5 bases). The CDR3 sequence is 14 residues long. Between the trimmed V and J ends, which lost 4 bases and 6 bases, there was a span of 15 bases. Germline V CDR1 and CDR2: SNHLY, FYNNEI. The CDR3 sequence is CASSGGEGGDGYTF. CDR3 nucleotide sequence: TGTGCCAGCAGTGGAGGGGAAGGCGGGGATGGCTACACCTTC.

J is TRBJ2-1 and V is TRBV6-6; D not resolved. The germline V gene has CDR1 MNHNY and CDR2 SVGAGI (reference sequence). Trimming took 2 bases from V and 5 from J, leaving 1 base between them. The CDR3 consists of 11 residues. The CDR3 loop is CASSYNNEQFF. For the CDR3, the DNA is TGTGCCAGCAGTTACAACAATGAGCAGTTCTTC.